The clone carrying this T cell receptor (beta chain) has a single count. Its antigen is undetermined. This entry is derived from a study of OX40 agonist ivuxolimab in advanced cancers. Study summary: Dosing consisted of intravenous ivuxolimab at 0.01 to 10 mg/kg every 2 weeks. A partial response was reached by three patients: one with hepatocellular carcinoma and two with cutaneous melanoma. Dose-escalation subjects each had hepatocellular carcinoma, melanoma, renal cell or head and neck cancer. Regarding the study as a whole: Clonal expansion from baseline to week 6 occurred in both CD4+ and CD8+ T cells.

The CDR3 length is 14 residues. V lost 8 bases to trimming and J lost 3 bases, with 17 bases between them. The germline CDR1 and CDR2 sequences are MDHEN and SYDVKM. Sequencing was performed with immunoSEQ multiplex PCR; in TCRdb, only in-frame clones are kept and a portion is missing. The profile covers about 55,000 clones, with around nine tenths appearing a single time and 5.5% to 8.5% taken by the ten largest. This receptor was identified in an adult with an advanced solid tumor such as melanoma, head and neck, liver or kidney cancer. The material sequenced was CD4+ or CD8+ T cells sorted from blood, taken in a trial of the OX40 agonist ivuxolimab. V usage is TRBV28 and J usage is TRBJ2-7; maybe TRBD2 (6 bases). In nucleotides, the CDR3 is TGTGCCAGCGGGTCGTTGCGGGGTAACTACGAGCAGTACTTC. It yields the protein CASGSLRGNYEQYF.